This T cell receptor beta chain emerged from a study of cytomegalovirus exposure and HLA in healthy donors (dated by TCRdb to 2015 to 2018). As for the study more broadly: An earlier analysis of fewer than 750 of the donors reported about 300 Gb of sequence data and 100 million to 120 million unique TCR beta sequences obtained from about 180 million T cells. Rather than using new phenotypic data, the later analysis identified candidate immune exposures from TCR beta sequences and from how often those sequences occurred across donors. The aim of the study was to test whether cataloging public T cell receptors could identify signatures of past pathogen exposure. Genome-wide SNP genotypes for about 65% of the 666 donors were used in a later genetic analysis, which treated that subset as a discovery cohort. The genetic ancestry cluster associated with self-reported Caucasian donors included over 80% of the approximately 410 genotyped donors. Among several hundred genotyped donors of the cohort, an average of approximately 200,000 unique TCR beta nucleotide sequences was sequenced per donor, of which approximately 18% were non-productive. Using immunosequencing, the study profiled T cell repertoires from 500 to 800 subjects and related those repertoires to cytomegalovirus serostatus. Besides the first cohort of around 670 subjects, a separate validation cohort made up of 120 different subjects was used. Donor age, sex, ethnicity and CMV serostatus were compiled together with the repertoire data. An early release covering 550 to 650 HLA-typed donors comprised approximately 300 gigabases of sequencing data and around 85 million unique TCR sequences. To study patterns of TCR occurrence, a later analysis re-analyzed previously published TCR beta repertoires from around 670 donors and added high-resolution HLA genotyping. To predict cytomegalovirus infection status, the study combined high-throughput TCR immunosequencing, statistical association of individual TCRs with disease status, and machine learning. Typing coverage varied by locus: roughly 620-630 donors for A, B, C, DRB1 and DQB1; under 550 for DQA1; nearly 610 for DPA1; around 450 for DPB1. HLA typing covered class I and class II loci at four-digit resolution. Five DR-DQ haplotypes were treated as single units for association and clustering because of strong linkage in the cohort. In an earlier analysis of 500 to 650 of the donors, high-throughput TCR beta sequencing was used to judge whether each TCR beta V gene segment behaved as functional or pseudogenic. Every repertoire in the discovery cohort had been generated on one and the same sequencing platform. What the study reported, not specific to this receptor: Cytomegalovirus status was reported to be diagnosed by the classifier with high specificity and sensitivity in both the original and validation cohorts. A further reported finding was that TCR beta sequences accurately predicted the HLA-A and HLA-B alleles for most subjects in the first cohort. Three of the identified cytomegalovirus-associated TCR beta chains were confirmed in vitro to be specific for cytomegalovirus antigens. In an earlier analysis of several hundred of the donors, most TCR beta V segments were observed in productive rearrangements about 90% or about 30% of the time, broadly matching IMGT annotations. Across donors, most TCR sequences were observed very rarely, whereas some public TCRs were present in many individuals. The earlier analysis of nearly 600 of the donors excluded fewer than 20 rarely observed V segments, including chromosome 9 orphons, because counts were too low. In a later analysis, most CMV-associated TCR beta chains were found to appear HLA-restricted, with HLA associations seemingly driven largely by CMV exposure. It was suggested by the authors that the approach could potentially be generalized to other disease states and immunological phenotypes. According to a later genetic analysis, donors in an Asian-associated ancestry cluster had fewer N-insertions in productive TCRs than the approximately 650-donor mean. A cluster of highly shared sequence variants was judged likely to be a technical artifact of the sequencing pipeline. The presence/absence analyses assumed that sequencing depth was roughly uniform across donors, and that assumption may not be true. Correlated functional status among segregating V segments might be attributable to linkage disequilibrium, but an unknown experimental factor could not be ruled out. The study listed 150 to 200 TCR beta chains as associated with cytomegalovirus. At a false discovery rate of 0.05, a later analysis linked under 20,000 TCR beta sequences to specific HLA alleles. When HLA alleles, especially DR and DQ, strongly co-occurred, attributing TCR associations to individual alleles was difficult. A later analysis found that TCR association rates varied across HLA loci, with DRB1 alleles showing the most associated TCRs and HLA-C alleles the fewest. Because some donors lacked HLA typing at each locus, the association tests relied only on the typed subset. The cohort was sequenced for TCR beta chains only, and without alpha or paired-chain data the features that could be detected were limited. In a later analysis, HLA-associated TCR beta chains showed more clonal expansion and lower generation probabilities than non-associated chains that were equally common. The 87-base-pair reads could not distinguish some IMGT-functional V segments, including TRBV6-2 and TRBV6-3, so those segments were excluded. In a later genetic analysis, a missense DCLRE1C variant was associated with V-gene and J-gene trimming of TCR beta chains, and the association was replicated in an independent cohort. A later analysis reported that several top co-occurrence clusters appeared linked to parvovirus B19, influenza, CMV and Epstein-Barr virus. For the cohort, immune exposure information was limited to CMV serostatus.

The library came from the immunoSEQ multiplex PCR assay. For the multiplex PCR, a mixture combining 60 forward primers for TCR Vbeta segments and 13 reverse primers for TCR Jbeta segments was used. The CDR3 region of rearranged TCR beta genes was amplified from genomic DNA by a multiplex PCR assay. The Illumina HiSeq System was used to sequence the amplified TCR beta libraries as 87-base-pair reads. The authors' pipeline ran thus. A later analysis tallied about 77 million unique TCR beta chains across the 700 or so repertoires, and around 12 million of those chains were shared by two or more donors. Raw reads were error-corrected and collapsed into unique sequences by a nearest-neighbor algorithm in which closely related sequences were merged to remove PCR and sequencing errors. To assign V, D and J gene segments, CDR3 sequences were aligned to IMGT reference sequences. For a sequence to be retained, a match of at least six nucleotides was required to both a V gene segment and a J gene segment. A rearrangement was called productive if the CDR3 had no stop codons and remained in frame with V and J, and every other rearrangement was called non-productive. Following IMGT convention, CDR3 was defined as the stretch from the second conserved V-encoded cysteine up to the conserved J-encoded phenylalanine. Sequences without an unambiguous match to a single V gene segment were excluded from the earlier analysis of 500 to 700 of the donors. An earlier analysis of roughly 590 of the donors called V segments functional above 56.7% productive rearrangements and segregating when the between-donor standard deviation exceeded 5%. A statistical classification framework was built to diagnose cytomegalovirus status from the catalog of TCR beta chain sequences. In a later analysis, V and J genes were assigned by comparing TCR nucleotide sequences against IMGT/GENE-DB human TR gene sequences. A later analysis assigned CDR3 sequences and most-parsimonious VDJ recombination scenarios with the TCRdist pipeline. In a later analysis, every TCR beta chain was defined by the combination of its CDR3 amino acid sequence and its V-gene family, and reads without a unique V-gene family were dropped. A later analysis removed 500 to 600 highly shared, low-generation-probability nucleotide sequences to deal with suspected cross-contamination and a sequencing artifact. In a later analysis, a clonal expansion index was calculated for each public chain from normalized within-repertoire ranks of inferred template counts. In a later analysis, generation probabilities were computed using a VDJ recombination model fitted to out-of-frame rearrangements, and the results were checked against IGoR. In a later analysis, hypergeometric tests were used to score TCR-TCR, TCR-HLA and TCR-CMV co-occurrence, with a repertoire-size bias correction applied to TCR pairs. False discovery rates were estimated in a later analysis by permuting HLA or CMV assignments 20 times. In a later analysis, co-occurring TCRs were grouped with DBSCAN, and TCRdist sequence similarity was added when clustering was performed within HLA-allele-positive subsets. For co-occurrence clustering, repertoires with fewer than 30,000 or more than 120,000 public chains were excluded, along with several repertoires with anomalous nucleotide sharing. TCRdb took over this immuneACCESS table, retaining in-frame rearrangements with V and J assigned. Such tables are incomplete; in checked studies, under half of the missing clones stem from an unresolved V gene, and the remainder is unexplained. V and J calls plus clone size are reproduced from that table; the DNA served to infer D and trimming. In all, the sample holds 160,000 or so clones, and around four fifths of those were seen once. The ten biggest clones cover around 1.3% of the sample.

Trimming takes 8 bases off V and 3 bases off J; junction bases not matched to a gene: 9. Its CDR3 holds 15 amino acids, cysteine through phenylalanine. Of all the DNA, just the CDR3 is kept, 45 bases in frame from base 1. The germline V gene (reference sequence) provides CDR1 LNHDA and CDR2 SQIVND. This clone was recorded only once. The clone's antigen remains unknown. No base quality values were provided; no much bigger clone lies one nucleotide off. The cohort consisted of 650 to 850 healthy bone marrow donors. All cohort members were sampled while nominally healthy, although unrecorded immune exposures were likely present. The donor tested CMV seronegative and was one of the 352 seronegative cohort members. A peripheral blood sample was collected from each donor, and TCR beta sequencing was performed on peripheral blood mononuclear cells. The Qiagen DNeasy Blood Extraction Kit was used to extract genomic DNA from the blood cell samples.

The sample consisted of PBMCs. In this chain, TRBV19 is recombined with TRBJ2-1, with 8 bases aligning to TRBD2. The TCR sequence derives from a woman in her fifties or sixties in good health and CMV-seronegative. In nucleotide form, the sequence is TGTGCCAGTGCAGAAGCGGGAGAAGTCTACAATGAGCAGTTCTTC. Its product reads: CASAEAGEVYNEQFF. When the CDR3 is completed using the reference TRBV19 and TRBJ2-1 genes on either side, the full variable domain is DGGITQSPKYLFRKEGQNVTLSCEQNLNHDAMYWYRQDPGQGLRLIYYSQIVNDFQKGDIAEGYSVSREKKESFPLTVTSAQKNPTAFYLCASAEAGEVYNEQFFGPGTRLTVL.